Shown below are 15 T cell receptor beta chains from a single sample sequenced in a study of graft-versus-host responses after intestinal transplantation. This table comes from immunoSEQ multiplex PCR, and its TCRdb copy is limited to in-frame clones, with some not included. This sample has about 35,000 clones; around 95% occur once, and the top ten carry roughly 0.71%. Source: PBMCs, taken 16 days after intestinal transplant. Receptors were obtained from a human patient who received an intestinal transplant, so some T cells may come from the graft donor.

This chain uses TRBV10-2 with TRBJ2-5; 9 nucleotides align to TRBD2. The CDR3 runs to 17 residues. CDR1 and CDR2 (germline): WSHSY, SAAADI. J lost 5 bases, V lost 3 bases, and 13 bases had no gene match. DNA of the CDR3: TGCGCCAGCAGTGACCATTTTGCGGGAGGGCAGCGGGAGACCCAGTACTTC. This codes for CASSDHFAGGQRETQYF.

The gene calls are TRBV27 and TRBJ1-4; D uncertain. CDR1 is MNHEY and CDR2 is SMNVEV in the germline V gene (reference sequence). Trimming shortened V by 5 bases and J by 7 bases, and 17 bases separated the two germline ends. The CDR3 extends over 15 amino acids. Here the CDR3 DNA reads TGTGCCAGCAGTCCGCTGACCCCGGGAGGTGAAAAACTGTTTTTT. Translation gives CASSPLTPGGEKLFF.

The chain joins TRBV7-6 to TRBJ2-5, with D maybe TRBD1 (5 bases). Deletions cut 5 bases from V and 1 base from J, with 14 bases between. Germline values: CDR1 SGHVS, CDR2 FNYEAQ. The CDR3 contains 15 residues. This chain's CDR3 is CASSAPRVPQETQYF. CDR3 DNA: TGTGCCAGCAGCGCCCCCAGGGTTCCCCAAGAGACCCAGTACTTC.

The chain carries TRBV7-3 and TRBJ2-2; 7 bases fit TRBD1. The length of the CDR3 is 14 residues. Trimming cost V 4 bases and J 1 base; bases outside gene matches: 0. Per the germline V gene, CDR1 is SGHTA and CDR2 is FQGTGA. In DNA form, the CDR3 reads TGTGCCAGCAGCTCAGGGGGGAACACCGGGGAGCTGTTTTTT. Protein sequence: CASSSGGNTGELFF.

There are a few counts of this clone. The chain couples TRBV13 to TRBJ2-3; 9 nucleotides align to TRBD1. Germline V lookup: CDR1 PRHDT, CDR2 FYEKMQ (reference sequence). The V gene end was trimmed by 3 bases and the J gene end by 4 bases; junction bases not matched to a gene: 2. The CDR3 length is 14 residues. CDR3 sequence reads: CASSLGQGADTQYF. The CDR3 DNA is TGTGCCAGCAGCTTGGGACAGGGTGCAGATACGCAGTATTTT.

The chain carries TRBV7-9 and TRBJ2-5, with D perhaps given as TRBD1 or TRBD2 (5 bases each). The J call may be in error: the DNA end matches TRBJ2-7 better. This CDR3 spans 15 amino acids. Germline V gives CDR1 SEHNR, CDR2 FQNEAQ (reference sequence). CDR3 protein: CASSPGRGPTYEQYF. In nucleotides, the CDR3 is TGTGCCAGCAGCCCGGGCCGGGGCCCAACCTACGAGCAGTACTTC.

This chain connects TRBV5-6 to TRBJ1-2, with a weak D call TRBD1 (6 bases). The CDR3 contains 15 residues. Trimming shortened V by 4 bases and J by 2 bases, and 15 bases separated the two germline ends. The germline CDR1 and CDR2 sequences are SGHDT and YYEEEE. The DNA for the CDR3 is TGTGCCAGCAGCATGGGCACAGGGAGCAACTATGGCTACACCTTC. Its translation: CASSMGTGSNYGYTF.

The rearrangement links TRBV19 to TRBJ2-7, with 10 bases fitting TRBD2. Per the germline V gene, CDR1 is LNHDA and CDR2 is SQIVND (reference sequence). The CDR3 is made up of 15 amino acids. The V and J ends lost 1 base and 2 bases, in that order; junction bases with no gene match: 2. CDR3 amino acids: CASSIGGLAAYEQYF. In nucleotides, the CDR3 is TGTGCCAGTAGTATAGGCGGACTAGCGGCCTACGAGCAGTACTTC.

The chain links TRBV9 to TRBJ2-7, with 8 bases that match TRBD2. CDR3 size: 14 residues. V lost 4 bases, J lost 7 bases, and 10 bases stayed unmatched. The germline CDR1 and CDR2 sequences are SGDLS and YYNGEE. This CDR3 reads CASSPRLASEEQYF. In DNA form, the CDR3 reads TGTGCCAGCAGCCCACGACTAGCGTCAGAAGAGCAGTACTTC.

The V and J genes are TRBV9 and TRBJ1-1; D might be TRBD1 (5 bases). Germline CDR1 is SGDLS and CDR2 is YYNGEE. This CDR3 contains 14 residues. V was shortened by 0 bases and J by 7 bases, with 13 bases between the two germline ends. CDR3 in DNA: TGTGCCAGCAGCGTAGTTCCGGGGCGCAGTGAAGCTTTCTTT. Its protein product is CASSVVPGRSEAFF.

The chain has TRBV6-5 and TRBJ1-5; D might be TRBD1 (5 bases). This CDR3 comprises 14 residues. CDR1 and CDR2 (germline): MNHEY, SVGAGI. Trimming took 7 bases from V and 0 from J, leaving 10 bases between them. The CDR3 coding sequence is TGTGCCAGCACCAACAGGAATAGCAATCAGCCCCAGCATTTT. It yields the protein CASTNRNSNQPQHF.

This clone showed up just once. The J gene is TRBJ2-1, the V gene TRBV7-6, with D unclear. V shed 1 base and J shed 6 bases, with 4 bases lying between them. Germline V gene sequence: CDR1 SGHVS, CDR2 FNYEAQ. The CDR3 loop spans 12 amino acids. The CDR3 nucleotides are TGTGCCAGCAGCTTAGGGAGCAATGAGCAGTTCTTC. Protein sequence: CASSLGSNEQFF.

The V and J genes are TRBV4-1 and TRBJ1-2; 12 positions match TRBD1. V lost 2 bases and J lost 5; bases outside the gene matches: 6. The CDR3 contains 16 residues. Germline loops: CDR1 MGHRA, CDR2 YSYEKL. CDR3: CASSQNPGQGAYGYTF. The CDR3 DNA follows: TGCGCCAGCAGCCAAAACCCGGGACAGGGGGCGTATGGCTACACCTTC.

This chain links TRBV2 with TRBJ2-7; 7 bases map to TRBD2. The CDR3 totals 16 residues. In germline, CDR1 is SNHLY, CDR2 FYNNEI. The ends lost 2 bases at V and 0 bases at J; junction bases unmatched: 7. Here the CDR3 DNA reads TGTGCCAGCAGTGAAAGGAGGCGGGACTACTCCTACGAGCAGTACTTC. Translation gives CASSERRRDYSYEQYF.

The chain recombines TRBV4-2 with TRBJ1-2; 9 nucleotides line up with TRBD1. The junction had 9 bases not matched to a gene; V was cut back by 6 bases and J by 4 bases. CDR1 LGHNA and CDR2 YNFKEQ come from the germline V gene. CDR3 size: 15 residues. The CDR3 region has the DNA TGTGCCAGCAGAGACAGGACAGGGGAGGCCTATGGCTACACCTTC. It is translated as CASRDRTGEAYGYTF.